The next 30 T cell receptor beta chains were all read from a single sample in a study of blood T cell repertoires in COVID-19. The table came from immunoSEQ multiplex PCR; TCRdb's copy has only in-frame clones and leaves some out. Here the sample spans 30,000 to 45,000 clones, roughly 80% being singletons. Sequences were obtained from peripheral blood. These receptors were collected from a man in his sixties in a cohort sampled during active COVID-19.

The CDR3 is CASTHFGTAPYGYTF. CDR3 DNA sequence: TGTGCCAGCACCCACTTTGGGACAGCCCCCTATGGCTACACCTTC. The V gene is TRBV7-2, the J gene TRBJ1-2; 7 nucleotides align to TRBD1. Germline V gene lookup returns CDR1 SGHTA and CDR2 FQGNSA. This CDR3 contains 15 residues. Losses at the gene ends were 7 bases for V and 4 bases for J; bases not matched to a gene: 12.

The V and J genes are TRBV7-9 and TRBJ2-3; perhaps TRBD2 as D (6 bases). Germline V lookup: CDR1 SEHNR, CDR2 FQNEAQ (reference sequence). The V end lost 2 bases, the J end lost 4 bases, and 13 bases lay between the germline ends. The CDR3 runs to 15 residues. CDR3 coding DNA: TGTGCCAGCAGCTTACCCGGGACTCGGGCAGATACGCAGTATTTT. Its translation is CASSLPGTRADTQYF.

V is TRBV6-5 and J is TRBJ1-5; D is ambiguous. V gave up 8 bases and J gave up 3 bases, with 17 bases separating them. Germline V gene data show CDR1 as MNHEY and CDR2 as SVGAGI. The CDR3 is made up of 15 amino acids. The CDR3 loop is CASPVGLPFNQPQHF. CDR3 DNA: TGTGCCAGCCCGGTGGGCCTCCCCTTCAATCAGCCCCAGCATTTT.

This clone turned up a few times. The chain links TRBV19 to TRBJ2-7, with 9 bases matching TRBD1. V trimming: 5 bases; J trimming: 4 bases; junction bases outside the gene matches: 9. Germline V gives CDR1 LNHDA, CDR2 SQIVND (reference sequence). This CDR3 is built from 15 residues. The chain's CDR3 is CASSVIGTGMYEQYF. The CDR3 DNA is TGTGCCAGTAGTGTAATAGGGACAGGGATGTACGAGCAGTACTTC.

The V gene is TRBV6-6, the J gene TRBJ2-2, with D possibly matching TRBD1 (5 bases). This CDR3 is built from 12 residues. Trimming shortened V by 9 bases and J by 7 bases, and 12 bases separated the two germline ends. Germline V gives CDR1 MNHNY, CDR2 SVGAGI (reference sequence). The CDR3 reads CASIGVDGELFF. In DNA form, the CDR3 reads TGTGCCAGTATAGGGGTGGACGGGGAGCTGTTTTTT.

The chain links TRBV19 to TRBJ2-7; 7 bases are a match to TRBD1. Per the germline V gene, CDR1 is LNHDA and CDR2 is SQIVND (reference sequence). This CDR3 spans 15 amino acids. J lost 2 bases, V lost 5 bases, and 9 bases had no gene match. The chain's CDR3 is CASSAGQAPPYEQYF. The CDR3, as DNA: TGTGCCAGTAGTGCTGGACAGGCGCCACCCTACGAGCAGTACTTC.

V and J are TRBV4-3 and TRBJ2-3, with 9 bases fitting TRBD1. V was pared by 0 bases and J by 4 bases, with 5 bases of the junction left unmatched. The CDR3 sequence is 16 residues long. The germline V gene has CDR1 LGHNA and CDR2 YSLEER. The CDR3 loop reads CASSQDPGQGSDTQYF. In DNA form, the CDR3 reads TGCGCCAGCAGCCAAGATCCGGGACAGGGTTCAGATACGCAGTATTTT.

V gene TRBV2 combines with J gene TRBJ1-2, with a tentative D call TRBD1 (5 bases). This CDR3 region has 13 residues. CDR1 and CDR2 (germline): SNHLY, FYNNEI. The ends were cut back, 6 bases at V and 8 bases at J, with 16 bases in the middle. The CDR3 nucleotides read TGTGCCAGCAGGGCGGGACCGGGGCCCGGCTACACCTTC. It specifies CASRAGPGPGYTF.

The genes are TRBV7-9 and TRBJ1-4; 8 nucleotides agree with TRBD1. Germline V lookup: CDR1 SEHNR, CDR2 FQNEAQ (reference sequence). The CDR3 totals 14 residues. Unmatched junction bases numbered 5, after V lost 7 bases and J lost 4 bases. The CDR3 DNA sequence: TGTGCCAGCAAAATTGGACAGGGTAATGAAAAACTGTTTTTT. Its protein product is CASKIGQGNEKLFF.

The gene calls are TRBV18 and TRBJ1-1; D is unresolved. Germline lookup yields CDR1 KGHSH and CDR2 LQKENI. There are 14 residues in the CDR3. V gave up 2 bases and J gave up 6 bases, with 13 bases separating them. CDR3 bases: TGTGCCAGCTCACCAGCGAAGGGAGCCTCTGAAGCTTTCTTT. It yields the protein CASSPAKGASEAFF.

This clone has more than one count but fewer than ten. The chain joins TRBV5-4 to TRBJ1-5; TRBD1 matches 8 bases. The CDR3 has 16 amino acids. After removal of 3 bases from V and 9 bases from J, the junction contained 14 bases not matched to a gene. Germline V gene lookup returns CDR1 SGHNT and CDR2 YYREEE (reference sequence). The CDR3 bases are TGTGCCAGCAGCTGGCGACAGGGGCCTAGAGAGTTGCCCCAGCATTTT. Amino acids: CASSWRQGPRELPQHF.

V and J are TRBV7-2 and TRBJ2-1; 8 bases agree with TRBD2. J lost 7 bases, V lost 1 base, and 9 bases had no gene match. The CDR3 spans 16 residues. CDR1 is SGHTA, CDR2 FQGNSA, per germline. CDR3 sequence reads: CASSLVSSGRGNEQFF. The CDR3 region has the DNA TGTGCCAGCAGCTTAGTTTCCAGCGGGAGAGGGAATGAGCAGTTCTTC.

In this sample, this clone turned up once. V usage is TRBV19 and J usage is TRBJ2-3; D might be TRBD1 (7 bases). This CDR3 spans 15 amino acids. CDR1 is LNHDA and CDR2 is SQIVND in the germline V gene (reference sequence). The ends were cut back, 3 bases at V and 3 bases at J, with 13 bases in the middle. This chain's CDR3 is CASSIAGGGTDTQYF. The CDR3 DNA reads as TGTGCCAGTAGTATTGCAGGGGGAGGAACAGATACGCAGTATTTT.

This chain links TRBV18 with TRBJ1-2, with D uncertain. This CDR3 is built from 13 residues. V gave up 2 bases and J gave up 7 bases, with 11 bases separating them. Germline V gives CDR1 KGHSH, CDR2 LQKENI. The CDR3 bases are TGTGCCAGCTCACCAGAGCCGCTTAGTGGCTACACCTTC. It yields the protein CASSPEPLSGYTF. The whole variable domain, remainder taken from reference TRBV18 and TRBJ1-2, is NAGVMQNPRHLVRRRGQEARLRCSPMKGHSHVYWYRQLPEEGLKFMVYLQKENIIDESGMPKERFSAEFPKEGPSILRIQQVVRGDSAAYFCASSPEPLSGYTFGSGTRLTVV.

The CDR3 loop reads CASSLSDSGNQETQYF. CDR3 DNA sequence: TGTGCCAGCAGCTTATCGGATAGCGGGAACCAAGAGACCCAGTACTTC. The chain carries TRBV7-9 and TRBJ2-5; 8 positions agree with TRBD2. Trimming took 2 bases from V and 0 from J; bases not matched to a gene: 5. The CDR3 extends over 16 amino acids. Germline CDR1 SEHNR, CDR2 FQNEAQ (reference sequence). Filled out from reference TRBV7-9 and TRBJ2-5, the complete variable domain reads DTGVSQNPRHKITKRGQNVTFRCDPISEHNRLYWYRQTLGQGPEFLTYFQNEAQLEKSRLLSDRFSAERPKGSFSTLEIQRTEQGDSAMYLCASSLSDSGNQETQYFGPGTRLLVL.

The count of this clone is one. The chain combines TRBV6-5 with TRBJ1-4, with no clear D. Per the germline V gene, CDR1 is MNHEY and CDR2 is SVGAGI. Trimming took 6 bases from V and 7 from J, leaving 12 bases between them. CDR3 length equals 13 residues. The CDR3 protein is CASRGVGGEKLFF. The DNA for the CDR3 is TGTGCCAGCAGAGGAGTGGGTGGTGAAAAACTGTTTTTT.

CDR3 sequence (DNA): TGTGCCAGCAGTCAAAACAGGGGGCGGGAAGAGACCCAGTACTTC. Translation gives CASSQNRGREETQYF. The genes are TRBV2 and TRBJ2-5, with 9 bases matching TRBD1. The CDR3 extends over 15 amino acids. V was pared by 5 bases and J by 3 bases, with 7 bases of the junction left unmatched. Germline V CDR1 and CDR2: SNHLY, FYNNEI. The full variable domain, completed using reference TRBV2 and TRBJ2-5, is EPEVTQTPSHQVTQMGQEVILRCVPISNHLYFYWYRQILGQKVEFLVSFYNNEISEKSEIFDDQFSVERPDGSNFTLKIRSTKLEDSAMYFCASSQNRGREETQYFGPGTRLLVL.

The chain recombines TRBV10-3 with TRBJ2-1; TRBD2 matches at 8 bases. Unmatched junction bases numbered 15, after V lost 2 bases and J lost 9 bases. Germline CDR1 reads ENHRY; CDR2 reads SYGVKD. CDR3 length: 17 residues. The CDR3 here is CAISEAPGTRGAGEQFF. Written as DNA, the CDR3 is TGTGCCATCAGTGAGGCACCAGGGACTAGAGGGGCCGGTGAGCAGTTCTTC.

In this sample, this clone turned up a few times. The V and J genes are TRBV6-5 and TRBJ1-2, with D perhaps TRBD1 (6 bases). Germline-derived CDR1 and CDR2 are MNHEY and SVGAGI. This CDR3 region has 15 residues. Trimming shortened V by 8 bases and J by 6 bases, and 22 bases separated the two germline ends. The CDR3 coding sequence is TGTGCCAGCGGGGGAGGGGGAAGCCGACCTGATGGCTACACCTTC. Translation: CASGGGGSRPDGYTF.

Only a few counts were recorded for this clone. The rearrangement uses TRBV19 and TRBJ2-7, with 8 bases fitting TRBD1. This CDR3 spans 15 amino acids. The germline gives CDR1 LNHDA, CDR2 SQIVND (reference sequence). Losses at the gene ends were 6 bases for V and 4 bases for J; bases not matched to a gene: 11. CDR3 amino acids: CASSFYGTGLYEQYF. As DNA, the CDR3 is TGTGCCAGTAGCTTTTACGGGACAGGCCTTTACGAGCAGTACTTC.

V and J are TRBV11-3 and TRBJ1-1, with 8 positions matching TRBD1. Germline V CDR1 and CDR2: SGHNT, YENEEA. CDR3 length: 11 amino acids. After removal of 3 bases from V and 11 bases from J, the junction contained 2 bases not matched to a gene. The DNA of the CDR3 is TGTGCCAGCAGCTTGACAGGGGCCGCTTTCTTT. It yields the protein CASSLTGAAFF.

The chain joins TRBV3-1 (or the pseudogene TRBV3-2) to TRBJ2-1, with 12 bases identical to TRBD2. Trimming cost V 0 bases and J 9 bases; bases outside gene matches: 6. From germline, CDR1 is LGHDT and CDR2 YNNKEL (reference sequence). The CDR3 totals 16 residues. Here the CDR3 reads CASSQEWLAGGGEQFF. The CDR3 DNA is TGTGCCAGCAGCCAAGAGTGGCTAGCGGGGGGGGGTGAGCAGTTCTTC.

The chain links TRBV5-4 to TRBJ2-7; D is perhaps TRBD1 (6 bases). Germline V gene sequence: CDR1 SGHNT, CDR2 YYREEE (reference sequence). Trimming took 4 bases from V and 0 from J, leaving 14 bases between them. The CDR3 has 15 amino acids. The CDR3 loop reads CASSEAGTSSYEQYF. Here the CDR3 DNA reads TGTGCCAGCAGCGAGGCCGGGACATCCTCCTACGAGCAGTACTTC.

The chain couples TRBV2 to TRBJ1-2, with 7 bases aligning to TRBD1. J lost 9 bases, V lost 10 bases, and 8 bases had no gene match. Germline CDR1 SNHLY, CDR2 FYNNEI. The length of the CDR3 is 11 residues. The CDR3 is CATRDSRRYTF. The CDR3 DNA is TGTGCCACCCGGGACAGTCGACGCTACACCTTC.

The chain links TRBV6-5 to TRBJ1-1; D may be TRBD1 (6 bases). CDR3 length equals 14 residues. Germline V gene lookup returns CDR1 MNHEY and CDR2 SVGAGI. Trimming stripped 6 bases from V and 0 bases from J, with 11 bases between. CDR3 nucleotides: TGTGCCAGCAGCCGAGGACAGCTGAACACTGAAGCTTTCTTT. Translated, it gives CASSRGQLNTEAFF.

The CDR3 is CSVEGQGAAEQYF. The CDR3 DNA reads TGCAGCGTAGAGGGACAGGGGGCGGCCGAGCAGTACTTC. This chain connects TRBV29-1 to TRBJ2-7; 12 nucleotides agree with TRBD1. V lost 6 bases and J lost 6; bases outside the gene matches: 6. Germline CDR1 is SQVTM and CDR2 is ANQGSEA. CDR3 length equals 13 residues.

V usage is TRBV18 and J usage is TRBJ2-2; 10 bases are shared with TRBD1. CDR1 and CDR2 (germline): KGHSH, LQKENI. Trimming took 3 bases from V and 5 from J; bases not matched to a gene: 6. The CDR3 sequence is 16 residues long. In DNA form, the CDR3 reads TGTGCCAGCTCACCGCGACAGGGGGCTGGAACCGGGGAGCTGTTTTTT. As protein: CASSPRQGAGTGELFF. The variable domain in full, with the rest retrieved from reference TRBV18 and TRBJ2-2, is NAGVMQNPRHLVRRRGQEARLRCSPMKGHSHVYWYRQLPEEGLKFMVYLQKENIIDESGMPKERFSAEFPKEGPSILRIQQVVRGDSAAYFCASSPRQGAGTGELFFGEGSRLTVL.

This chain uses TRBV24-1 with TRBJ2-1, with TRBD1 identical over 8 bases. Germline-derived CDR1 and CDR2 are KGHDR and SFDVKD. The CDR3 has 17 residues. With 1 base clipped from V and 7 bases from J, the junction kept 11 bases outside the gene matches. For the CDR3, the DNA is TGTGCCACCAGTGATTTCCGGGACAGGAACCACAGGAATGAGCAGTTCTTC. Translated: CATSDFRDRNHRNEQFF.

The V and J genes are TRBV5-1 and TRBJ2-6, with D unclear. The V end was cut by 1 base, the J end by 3 bases, with 8 bases between. Germline CDR1 SGHRS, CDR2 YFSETQ. CDR3 length: 15 amino acids. The CDR3 DNA reads as TGCGCCAGCAGCTTGACGGTCGGTGGGGCCAACGTCCTGACTTTC. This codes for CASSLTVGGANVLTF.

This rearrangement joins TRBV4-1 to TRBJ2-1; 9 bases align to TRBD2. Germline assignment: CDR1 MGHRA and CDR2 YSYEKL. CDR3 length: 15 residues. J gave up 7 bases and V 0 bases, and 4 bases lay outside the gene matches. The CDR3, as DNA: TGCGCCAGCAGCCAAGAGGGCGGGAGGGCGAATGAGCAGTTCTTC. Protein product: CASSQEGGRANEQFF.